The 17 T cell receptor beta chains given below trace back to one sample, sequenced in a study of T cells in Graves' hyperthyroidism and ophthalmopathy. TCR beta CDR3 regions were amplified from RNA. The HTBI set primed first-round TCR CDR3 RT-PCR. A single record per CDR3 protein comes from TCRdb applying MiXCR to the multiplex PCR reads. The sample gives 300,000 to 450,000 distinct CDR3 sequences, about 15% of which show up once; around a third is in the top ten. Sequenced: blood. All receptors come from a woman in her 30s with Graves' hyperthyroidism.

This clonotype has at least ten counts. J is TRBJ1-5 and V is TRBV12-3 or TRBV12-4; weak D call: TRBD1 (6 bases). The CDR3 has 14 amino acids. V dropped 3 bases and J dropped 4 bases, with 10 bases sitting between them. CDR3 in amino acids: CASSFLQGNQPQHF. The CDR3 bases are TGTGCCAGCAGTTTTCTCCAGGGGAATCAGCCCCAGCATTTT.

The chain employs TRBV10-3 and TRBJ2-2; 10 nucleotides agree with TRBD1. J lost 5 bases, V lost 11 bases, and 5 bases had no gene match. Germline V gives CDR1 ENHRY, CDR2 SYGVKD. This CDR3 comprises 13 residues. The CDR3 DNA reads TGTGCCGCACGGACAGGGGGAACCGGGGAGCTGTTTTTT. Its protein product is CAARTGGTGELFF.

This clonotype was counted ten times or more. J is TRBJ2-5 and V is TRBV9; 9 positions match TRBD1. This CDR3 has 16 residues. V trimming: 3 bases; J trimming: 1 base; junction bases outside the gene matches: 7. The V gene's germline CDR1 is SGDLS and CDR2 YYNGEE. CDR3 DNA: TGTGCCAGCAGCGGGACCGGGACAGGGCCCCAAGAGACCCAGTACTTC. This codes for CASSGTGTGPQETQYF.

This clonotype appeared many times. The chain uses TRBV28 and TRBJ1-1; D gene unclear. The CDR3 covers 12 residues. Looked up from germline, CDR1 is MDHEN and CDR2 is SYDVKM. V lost 6 bases, J lost 11 bases, and 16 bases lay in between. This CDR3 reads CASRRDTRRAFF. Here the CDR3 DNA reads TGTGCCAGCAGACGTGACACCCGTAGGGCTTTCTTT.

The sample holds many counts of this clonotype. The genes are TRBV12-3 or TRBV12-4 and TRBJ2-2; D is ambiguous. The CDR3 runs 12 residues. V was trimmed by 6 bases and J by 2 bases, leaving 4 bases between them. The CDR3 here is CASSTNTGELFF. The CDR3 bases are TGTGCCAGCAGCACAAACACCGGGGAGCTGTTTTTT.

The J gene is TRBJ2-3, the V gene TRBV6-1; 8 nucleotides align to TRBD2. V lost 5 bases and J lost 5; bases outside the gene matches: 12. CDR1 and CDR2 (germline): MNHNS, SASEGT. CDR3 length: 16 amino acids. CDR3 loop: CASSYDGLAGQDTQYF. CDR3 nucleotides: TGTGCCAGCAGTTATGATGGCCTAGCGGGCCAAGATACGCAGTATTTT.

As regards this clonotype: Relative to the germline gene, one junction end is altered; a read error may explain this. V gene TRBV6-5 combines with J gene TRBJ1-2, with D possibly TRBD1 on 6 matching bases. CDR3 size: 14 residues. Per the germline V gene, CDR1 is MNHEY and CDR2 is SVGAGI. CDR3 in amino acids: CAGSYSDGGGGYTF. The CDR3 nucleotides read TGTGCCGGCAGTTACTCCGACGGGGGCGGAGGCTACACCTTC.

The chain joins TRBV9 to TRBJ1-6, with D perhaps matching TRBD1 (6 bases). CDR3 length: 14 amino acids. The germline V and J ends were trimmed by 6 bases and 3 bases, with 10 bases remaining between them. Per the germline V gene, CDR1 is SGDLS and CDR2 is YYNGEE. CDR3 in DNA: TGTGCCAGCACCGAGGACAGCTATAATTCACCCCTCCACTTT. Amino acid sequence: CASTEDSYNSPLHF. The entire variable domain, with the rest obtained from reference TRBV9 and TRBJ1-6, is as follows: DSGVTQTPKHLITATGQRVTLRCSPRSGDLSVYWYQQSLDQGLQFLIQYYNGEERAKGNILERFSAQQFPDLHSELNLSSLELGDSALYFCASTEDSYNSPLHFGNGTRLTVT.

This sequence joins TRBV20-1 and TRBJ2-3, with 12 bases aligning to TRBD2. V shed 1 base, J shed 3 bases, and the junction held 2 bases outside the gene matches. The length of the CDR3 is 15 residues. Germline assignment: CDR1 DFQATT and CDR2 SNEGSKA (reference sequence). This chain's CDR3 is CSARGTSGNTDTQYF. Written as DNA, the CDR3 is TGCAGTGCTAGAGGGACTAGCGGGAATACAGATACGCAGTATTTT.

In its sample, this clonotype was seen many times. This rearrangement joins TRBV12-3 or TRBV12-4 to TRBJ2-3; D uncertain. This CDR3 is built from 13 residues. Trimming took off 7 bases at V and 1 base at J, with 9 bases between the two ends. In DNA form, the CDR3 reads TGTGCCAGCACTAACTGGGGCACAGATACGCAGTATTTT. This codes for CASTNWGTDTQYF.

This clonotype was seen repeatedly, ten times or more. This rearrangement joins TRBV12-3 or TRBV12-4 to TRBJ2-2; 8 bases agree with TRBD1. This CDR3 has 15 residues. Germline trimming cut 6 bases from V and 6 bases from J; bases unmatched to any gene: 9. In DNA, the CDR3 is TGTGCCAGCAGATATACGACAGGGGACCCCGGGGAGCTGTTTTTT. Amino acid sequence: CASRYTTGDPGELFF.

J is TRBJ2-2 and V is TRBV5-1, with 9 nucleotides matching TRBD1. The CDR3 extends over 16 amino acids. V dropped 7 bases and J dropped 7; count of bases not matched to a gene: 14. Germline lookup yields CDR1 SGHRS and CDR2 YFSETQ. The DNA for the CDR3 is TGCGCCAGCCAACAGGGGGCGAAGGGGTACATCGGGGAGCTGTTTTTT. Its protein product is CASQQGAKGYIGELFF.

This clonotype was counted many times. The V gene is TRBV6-5, the J gene TRBJ2-2; a weak D match, TRBD2 (5 bases). The CDR3 contains 15 residues. Per germline, CDR1 MNHEY and CDR2 SVGAGI. V lost 0 bases to trimming and J lost 7 bases, with 12 bases between them. CDR3 amino acids: CASSYSSGSNGELFF. The CDR3 DNA reads TGTGCCAGCAGTTACTCGAGTGGGAGTAACGGGGAGCTGTTTTTT.

This clonotype was observed many times. V and J are TRBV5-1 and TRBJ2-1, with a tentative D call TRBD1 (6 bases). V was pared by 4 bases and J by 3 bases, with 14 bases between. The CDR3 runs 15 residues. Germline values: CDR1 SGHRS, CDR2 YFSETQ. CDR3 loop: CASSVTGPHYNEQFF. The CDR3, as DNA: TGCGCCAGCAGCGTGACAGGACCACACTACAATGAGCAGTTCTTC.

The chain has TRBV9 and TRBJ1-6; D may be TRBD1 (5 bases). V lost 2 bases to trimming and J lost 10 bases, with 13 bases between them. The CDR3 is 14 amino acids. Germline V lookup: CDR1 SGDLS, CDR2 YYNGEE. The chain's CDR3 is CASSVRSGNSPLHF. In DNA form, the CDR3 reads TGTGCCAGCAGCGTGCGGTCAGGGAACTCACCCCTCCACTTT.

Worth noting for this clonotype: Sequence at one end of the junction differs from germline and may be a read error. This chain connects TRBV6-1 to TRBJ1-2; D is ambiguous. Looked up from germline, CDR1 is MNHNS and CDR2 is SASEGT. CDR3 size: 11 residues. The CDR3 region has the DNA TGTGCCAGCAGTGAAGATACAACGGGCGTCTTC. Translating gives CASSEDTTGVF.

In its sample, this clonotype was seen many times. The rearrangement uses TRBV2 and TRBJ2-1, with TRBD1 identical over 12 bases. Germline lookup yields CDR1 SNHLY and CDR2 FYNNEI. Trimming took 1 base from V and 9 from J; bases not matched to a gene: 4. The CDR3 runs to 15 residues. Here the CDR3 DNA reads TGTGCCAGCAGTGAAGGGGGGACAGGGGGCGGTGAGCAGTTCTTC. This encodes CASSEGGTGGGEQFF.